The rows below give T cell receptor beta chains drawn from one sample of a study of blood T cell repertoires in COVID-19. Data came from immunoSEQ multiplex PCR; TCRdb stores just in-frame clones and leaves some out. The data contain under 150,000 clones, roughly 91% of them singletons. Sequenced: peripheral blood. Receptors were obtained from a man aged 50 to 59 with active or convalescent COVID-19. Each CDR3 is given with its conserved first and last residue. A D gene is named only where the DNA matches it firmly. Rows give clone size only sometimes, using once, few, many, or a class for an expanded clone.

>TRBJ1-6|TRBD1|TRBV2|once
CASRETGFGSPLHF
TGTGCCAGCAGAGAGACAGGGTTCGGTTCACCCCTCCACTTT
>TRBJ1-1|-|TRBV6-5|-
CASTRDGTEAFF
TGTGCCAGCACCAGGGATGGCACTGAAGCTTTCTTT
>TRBJ2-2|-|TRBV30|-
CAWSVPGKNTGELFF
TGTGCCTGGAGTGTACCAGGGAAGAACACCGGGGAGCTGTTTTTT
>TRBJ1-3|-|TRBV11-2|-
CASSTDSHSGNTIYF
TGTGCCAGCAGCACCGACAGCCACTCTGGAAACACCATATATTTT
>TRBJ2-3|-|TRBV5-1|-
CASSLVDSADTQYF
TGCGCCAGCAGCTTGGTGGACAGCGCGGATACGCAGTATTTT
>TRBJ2-7|TRBD1|TRBV12-3/TRBV12-4|-
CASSLSGQGRRYF
TGTGCCAGCAGCCTTTCAGGACAGGGGAGACGGTACTTC
>TRBJ2-7|-|TRBV5-5|-
CASSLGGRTYEQYF
TGTGCCAGCAGCTTGGGGGGCAGGACCTACGAGCAGTACTTC
>TRBJ1-1|TRBD1|TRBV19|-
CASSGDRGGDTEAFF
TGTGCCAGTAGTGGGGACAGGGGTGGTGACACTGAAGCTTTCTTT
>TRBJ1-1|-|TRBV7-2|-
CASSLEVGTEAFF
TGTGCCAGCAGCTTGGAGGTCGGGACTGAAGCTTTCTTT
>TRBJ2-1|TRBD1|TRBV6-5|-
CASSSWGQGGEQFF
TGTGCCAGCAGCTCTTGGGGACAGGGAGGAGAGCAGTTCTTC
>TRBJ1-2|-|TRBV5-1|few
CASSLRAGDNYGYTF
TGCGCCAGCAGCTTGCGGGCAGGGGACAACTATGGCTACACCTTC
>TRBJ2-1|-|TRBV6-5|once
CASSYSSIGLGEQFF
TGTGCCAGCAGTTACAGTTCCATCGGGTTGGGTGAGCAGTTCTTC
>TRBJ1-1|-|TRBV7-6|-
CASSLRGRNTEAFF
TGTGCCAGCAGCCTAAGGGGCCGGAACACTGAAGCTTTCTTT
>TRBJ1-5|-|TRBV18|-
CASSPRRDDQPQHF
TGTGCCAGCTCACCACGGCGGGACGATCAGCCCCAGCATTTT
>TRBJ2-1|TRBD1|TRBV11-2|-
CASSSGQVRQFF
TGTGCCAGCAGCTCAGGACAGGTTAGGCAGTTCTTC
>TRBJ2-2|TRBD1|TRBV24-1|-
CATSAQGYTGELFF
TGTGCCACCAGTGCACAGGGGTACACCGGGGAGCTGTTTTTT